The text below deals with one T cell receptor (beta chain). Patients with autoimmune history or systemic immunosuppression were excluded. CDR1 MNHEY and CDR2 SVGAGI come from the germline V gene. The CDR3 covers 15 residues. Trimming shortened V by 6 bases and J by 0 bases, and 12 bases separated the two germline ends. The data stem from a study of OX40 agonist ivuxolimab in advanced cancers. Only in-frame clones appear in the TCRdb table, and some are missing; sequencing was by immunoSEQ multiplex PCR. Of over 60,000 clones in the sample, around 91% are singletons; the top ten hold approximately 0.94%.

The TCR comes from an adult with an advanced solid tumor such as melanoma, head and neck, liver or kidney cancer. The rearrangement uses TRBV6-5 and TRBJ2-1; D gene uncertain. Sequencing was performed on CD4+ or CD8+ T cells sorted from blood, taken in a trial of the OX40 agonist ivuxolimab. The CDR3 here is CASSPTLSSYNEQFF. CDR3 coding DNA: TGTGCCAGCAGCCCAACACTGAGCTCCTACAATGAGCAGTTCTTC.